Each of the 2 T cell receptor beta chains below was sequenced from the same sample in a study of blood T cell repertoires in COVID-19. Repertoires were generated with immunoSEQ multiplex PCR, while TCRdb's copy carries only in-frame clones and drops some. The data show over 200,000 clones, with approximately 88% seen just once and 10% held by the top ten. Source material: PBMCs or T cells enriched from blood (not recorded which). These receptors were collected from a man younger than 30 with acute COVID-19.

J is TRBJ2-3 and V is TRBV10-3, with D tentatively TRBD2 (5 bases). CDR1 and CDR2 from the germline V gene are ENHRY and SYGVKD. CDR3 length equals 11 residues. The V and J ends lost 3 bases and 11 bases respectively, with 9 bases between them. CDR3 in amino acids: CAISDDEGQYF. The CDR3 bases are TGTGCCATCAGTGACGATGAGGGGCAGTATTTT.

The V call is TRBV19, the J call TRBJ2-7; perhaps TRBD2 as D (5 bases). The CDR3 is made up of 14 amino acids. V dropped 3 bases and J dropped 3 bases, with 12 bases sitting between them. Per the germline V gene, CDR1 is LNHDA and CDR2 is SQIVND (reference sequence). The CDR3 sequence is CASSIGEDFYEQYF. The CDR3 DNA follows: TGTGCCAGTAGTATTGGAGAGGACTTCTACGAGCAGTACTTC.